A selection of T cell receptor beta chains follows, all from one sample in a study of cytomegalovirus exposure and HLA in healthy donors. Libraries were prepared by immunoSEQ multiplex PCR; TCRdb keeps only in-frame clonotypes and omits some of them. Here the sample spans about 120,000 clones, over 65% being singletons. Sequenced input: PBMCs. The receptor set was obtained from a woman between 40 and 55 years old in good health and CMV-seronegative. Each CDR3 is given with its conserved first and last residue. A D gene is named only where the DNA matches it firmly. Rows may omit the clone size; those that give it use once, few, many or a size class.

>TRBV7-9|TRBJ2-7|-|-
TGTGCCAGCAGCACTTCCTACGAGCAGTACTTC
CASSTSYEQYF
>TRBV7-9|TRBJ1-4|-|-
TGTGCCAGCAGCTTCGGGATTAATGGGGAAAAACTGTTTTTT
CASSFGINGEKLFF
>TRBV27|TRBJ2-1|-|-
TGTGCCAGCAAGATTTCCCCGAGGGATGAGCAGTTCTTC
CASKISPRDEQFF
>TRBV19|TRBJ2-3|TRBD2|-
TGTGCCAGTAGTATCCTAGCGGGGAACCTAAATACGCAGTATTTT
CASSILAGNLNTQYF
>TRBV5-1|TRBJ2-3|TRBD2|once
TGCGCCAGCAGCTTGGGGGTGTCGGCGGGGGGCACAGATACGCAGTATTTT
CASSLGVSAGGTDTQYF
>TRBV4-1|TRBJ2-7|TRBD2|-
TGCGCCAGCAGCCAAGTGTTGAGACTAGCGGGAGGTACAGCCTACGAGCAGTACTTC
CASSQVLRLAGGTAYEQYF
>TRBV18|TRBJ2-1|-|-
TGTGCCAGCTCAGATCCGGGAACTCATGAGCAGTTCTTC
CASSDPGTHEQFF
>TRBV11-2|TRBJ2-7|-|-
TGTGCCAGCAGCTTAGAGCCGTCAGGAAGACCCTACGAGCAGTACTTC
CASSLEPSGRPYEQYF
>TRBV7-9|TRBJ2-2|-|once
TGTGCCAGCAGCTTAGAGCAGGCTGGCACCGGGGAGCTGTTTTTT
CASSLEQAGTGELFF
>TRBV5-1|TRBJ2-1|-|-
TGCGCCAGCAGCTGGGGGCTCTACAATGAGCAGTTCTTC
CASSWGLYNEQFF
>TRBV27|TRBJ1-2|TRBD1|-
TGTGCCAGCAGTCTAAGACAGGGGATAAACCTTAATGGCTACACCTTC
CASSLRQGINLNGYTF
>TRBV7-9|TRBJ2-7|-|-
TGTTCCAGCAGCTTGATGGCCGAACAGTACTTC
CSSSLMAEQYF
>TRBV11-3|TRBJ2-6|TRBD2|-
TGTGCCAGCAGCCCGGGACTAGCGGGAGGCTTCAACTCTGGGGCCAACGTCCTGACTTTC
CASSPGLAGGFNSGANVLTF
>TRBV14|TRBJ2-7|TRBD1|-
TGTGCCAGCAGCTCCACACCCAGGGACAGAACCTACGAGCAGTACTTC
CASSSTPRDRTYEQYF
>TRBV4-2|TRBJ2-5|-|-
TGTGCCAGCAGCCCTTGGAGCGGAGCTTTGGGAGAGGCCCAGTACTTC
CASSPWSGALGEAQYF
>TRBV5-6|TRBJ1-4|TRBD1|-
TGTGCCAGCAGCACGGGACAGGGGAAATATAATGAAAAACTGTTTTTT
CASSTGQGKYNEKLFF
>TRBV5-1|TRBJ2-3|-|-
TGCGCCAGCAGCTTTGAGCTCGAACCGCGCACAGATACGCAGTATTTT
CASSFELEPRTDTQYF
>TRBV28|TRBJ2-3|-|-
TGTGCCAGCAGACTAGTCTCCGACACAGATACGCAGTATTTT
CASRLVSDTDTQYF
>TRBV5-1|TRBJ1-2|-|-
TGCGCCAGCAGCGCCGGACAATCTGGCTACACCTTC
CASSAGQSGYTF
>TRBV6-6|TRBJ2-7|-|once
TGTGCCAGCAGCCCCATGGGGCAAGTGAACGAGCAGTACTTC
CASSPMGQVNEQYF
>TRBV6-5|TRBJ2-2|TRBD2|-
TGTGCCAGCAGGGGCCAGCGGGAGTGGGCCGGGGAGCTGTTTTTT
CASRGQREWAGELFF
>TRBV21-1|TRBJ2-5|-|-
TGTGCCAGCAGCAAAGGCCCTAGCGGGAGAGGGGGACAAGAGACCCAGTACTTC
CASSKGPSGRGGQETQYF
>TRBV11-2|TRBJ2-5|-|-
TGTGCCAGCAGCTTGGGGCAAGGGGAGACCCAGTACTTC
CASSLGQGETQYF